These 20 T cell receptor beta chains originate from one sample sequenced in a study of blood T cell repertoires in COVID-19. Sequencing was performed with immunoSEQ multiplex PCR; in TCRdb, only in-frame clones are kept and a portion is missing. The repertoire holds over 70,000 clones, with 80% to 90% as singletons. The sequenced sample was peripheral blood. The receptor source for this set is a man in his 60s with COVID-19, enrolled during active disease.

The rearrangement links TRBV29-1 to TRBJ1-1, with 9 bases lining up with TRBD1. V trimming: 7 bases; J trimming: 4 bases; junction bases outside the gene matches: 7. The length of the CDR3 is 13 residues. Germline assignment: CDR1 SQVTM and CDR2 ANQGSEA. The CDR3 loop is CSALQGASTEAFF. The CDR3 region has the DNA TGCAGCGCCCTACAGGGGGCCTCCACTGAAGCTTTCTTT.

The V call is TRBV27, the J call TRBJ1-1, with 9 bases lining up with TRBD1. This CDR3 comprises 17 residues. J lost 0 bases, V lost 5 bases, and 10 bases had no gene match. Germline V gene sequence: CDR1 MNHEY, CDR2 SMNVEV (reference sequence). This chain's CDR3 is CASSLRRTGAMNTEAFF. CDR3 in DNA: TGTGCCAGCAGTCTAAGACGGACAGGGGCCATGAACACTGAAGCTTTCTTT.

The chain couples TRBV18 to TRBJ2-7; TRBD1 matches 7 bases. Germline values: CDR1 KGHSH, CDR2 LQKENI. J lost 5 bases, V lost 4 bases, and 5 bases had no gene match. The length of the CDR3 is 13 residues. CDR3 nucleotides: TGTGCCAGCTCACAGACAGGGAGCCACGAGCAGTACTTC. Protein: CASSQTGSHEQYF.

The DNA for the CDR3 is TGTGCCAGCAGTCGCGGGACTGCTAGCACAGATACGCAGTATTTT. As protein: CASSRGTASTDTQYF. This sequence joins TRBV3-1 (or the pseudogene TRBV3-2) and TRBJ2-3, with D maybe TRBD2 (6 bases). CDR3 length equals 15 residues. In germline, CDR1 is LGHDT, CDR2 YNNKEL (reference sequence). Trimming cost V 6 bases and J 0 bases, with 13 bases left between them.

The chain links TRBV4-1 to TRBJ2-3, with 7 bases fitting TRBD2. CDR1 is MGHRA and CDR2 is YSYEKL in the germline V gene. This CDR3 is 14 amino acids long. V dropped 5 bases and J dropped 4; count of bases not matched to a gene: 6. The CDR3 reads CASSEEAGADTQYF. The CDR3 DNA is TGCGCCAGCAGCGAGGAGGCGGGAGCAGATACGCAGTATTTT.

The rearrangement uses TRBV18 and TRBJ1-5, with 8 bases fitting TRBD1. J lost 0 bases, V lost 5 bases, and 3 bases had no gene match. The CDR3 loop spans 15 amino acids. CDR1 is KGHSH and CDR2 is LQKENI in the germline V gene. The CDR3 DNA reads TGTGCCAGCTCAATACAGGGGGGTAGCAATCAGCCCCAGCATTTT. This codes for CASSIQGGSNQPQHF.

This chain connects TRBV4-1 to TRBJ2-3; D uncertain. Germline CDR1 MGHRA, CDR2 YSYEKL. The CDR3 loop spans 15 amino acids. Deletions cut 1 base from V and 5 bases from J, with 13 bases between. The CDR3 DNA is TGCGCCAGCAGCCAAGTCTTGGCAGGTGGAGATACGCAGTATTTT. This sequence encodes CASSQVLAGGDTQYF.

The rearrangement joins TRBV5-1 to TRBJ1-2; D is perhaps TRBD1 (5 bases). The CDR3 extends over 19 amino acids. The germline V and J ends were trimmed by 0 bases and 0 bases, with 21 bases remaining between them. From germline, CDR1 is SGHRS and CDR2 YFSETQ. The CDR3 sequence: CASSLGITGESSANYGYTF. In DNA form, the CDR3 reads TGCGCCAGCAGCTTGGGGATTACAGGAGAGAGTTCCGCTAACTATGGCTACACCTTC.

The chain joins TRBV6-5 to TRBJ1-1; D gene ambiguous. Per the germline V gene, CDR1 is MNHEY and CDR2 is SVGAGI. The length of the CDR3 is 11 residues. Trimming pared 4 bases from V and 11 bases from J, leaving 11 bases between. CDR3 region: CASSSKVGAFF. CDR3 nucleotides: TGTGCCAGCAGTTCAAAAGTCGGGGCTTTCTTT.

The chain links TRBV5-1 to TRBJ1-4; 11 nucleotides align to TRBD1. Germline V gene data show CDR1 as SGHRS and CDR2 as YFSETQ. This CDR3 spans 15 amino acids. V gave up 3 bases and J gave up 8 bases; unmatched junction bases: 6. The CDR3 reads CASSSGQGAAEKLFF. The CDR3 coding sequence is TGCGCCAGCAGCTCTGGACAGGGGGCCGCCGAAAAACTGTTTTTT.

This chain's CDR3 is CASSRGTSGSYEQYF. The CDR3 DNA reads as TGTGCCAGCAGTCGGGGGACTAGCGGGAGTTACGAGCAGTACTTC. The J gene is TRBJ2-7, the V gene TRBV6-6, with TRBD2 matching over 14 bases. In germline, CDR1 is MNHNY, CDR2 SVGAGI (reference sequence). CDR3 length: 15 amino acids. Trimming cost V 5 bases and J 4 bases; bases outside gene matches: 4.

In this sample, this clone turned up a few times. The CDR3 DNA follows: TGTGCCAGCAGTGCGACAGGGGGCGGCTCACCCCTCCACTTT. It is translated as CASSATGGGSPLHF. The V call is TRBV6-4, the J call TRBJ1-6; TRBD1 agrees at 10 bases. The germline V gene has CDR1 MRHNA and CDR2 SNTAGT. V gave up 4 bases and J gave up 10 bases; unmatched junction bases: 4. This CDR3 has 14 amino acids.

In this sample, this clone turned up a few times. The chain joins TRBV6-5 to TRBJ2-5; TRBD2 agrees at 7 bases. This CDR3 is built from 13 residues. Trimming at V came to 6 bases and at J to 5 bases, leaving 6 bases not matched to a gene. CDR1 is MNHEY, CDR2 SVGAGI, per germline. The CDR3 loop reads CASSKGLVETQYF. The CDR3 DNA is TGTGCCAGCAGCAAAGGACTAGTGGAGACCCAGTACTTC.

The chain couples TRBV7-6 to TRBJ2-3, with 8 bases lining up with TRBD1. The length of the CDR3 is 15 residues. Germline V gene data show CDR1 as SGHVS and CDR2 as FNYEAQ. Germline trimming cut 1 base from V and 6 bases from J; bases unmatched to any gene: 6. For the CDR3, the DNA is TGTGCCAGCAGCTTAGGGCCCCAGGGGGCCGATACGCAGTATTTT. Translated, it gives CASSLGPQGADTQYF.

The J gene is TRBJ2-3, the V gene TRBV5-1, with D tentatively TRBD1 (6 bases). V was trimmed by 7 bases and J by 6 bases, leaving 21 bases between them. Looked up from germline, CDR1 is SGHRS and CDR2 is YFSETQ. CDR3 length: 15 residues. The CDR3 sequence: CASAHPQQGSDTQYF. In DNA, the CDR3 is TGCGCCAGCGCGCACCCACAACAGGGATCGGATACGCAGTATTTT.

The J gene is TRBJ2-6, the V gene TRBV28; TRBD1 matches 8 bases. The CDR3 runs 18 residues. Germline V CDR1 and CDR2: MDHEN, SYDVKM. V was pared by 6 bases and J by 0 bases, with 10 bases of the junction left unmatched. The CDR3 reads CASRTPGQAVSGANVLTF. The CDR3 DNA reads TGTGCCAGCAGAACTCCGGGACAGGCCGTCTCTGGGGCCAACGTCCTGACTTTC. Based on the CDR3 plus reference TRBV28 and TRBJ2-6, the full variable domain is DVKVTQSSRYLVKRTGEKVFLECVQDMDHENMFWYRQDPGLGLRLIYFSYDVKMKEKGDIPEGYSVSREKKERFSLILESASTNQTSMYLCASRTPGQAVSGANVLTFGAGSRLTVL.

V is TRBV20-1 and J is TRBJ2-3; D unresolved. The CDR3 is 11 residues long. V was pared by 0 bases and J by 7 bases, with 5 bases between. Germline V lookup: CDR1 DFQATT, CDR2 SNEGSKA (reference sequence). CDR3: CSARELNTQYF. The CDR3 DNA reads as TGCAGTGCTAGAGAGTTAAATACGCAGTATTTT.

J is TRBJ2-3 and V is TRBV7-9; weak D call: TRBD2 (6 bases). Germline CDR1 is SEHNR and CDR2 is FQNEAQ (reference sequence). The length of the CDR3 is 17 residues. The V end lost 1 base, the J end lost 2 bases, and 16 bases lay between the germline ends. CDR3 bases: TGTGCCAGCAGCTTAGGATTAGGCGGGGACCCCACAGATACGCAGTATTTT. It codes for CASSLGLGGDPTDTQYF.

The J gene is TRBJ1-4, the V gene TRBV5-1; TRBD1 might be the D (6 bases). The CDR3 is 15 amino acids. Germline assignment: CDR1 SGHRS and CDR2 YFSETQ. V dropped 3 bases and J dropped 6 bases, with 15 bases sitting between them. CDR3 nucleotide sequence: TGCGCCAGCAGCTCTTTCTCGGGGGGCGATGAAAAACTGTTTTTT. This sequence encodes CASSSFSGGDEKLFF. Full variable domain (missing parts from reference TRBV5-1 and TRBJ1-4): KAGVTQTPRYLIKTRGQQVTLSCSPISGHRSVSWYQQTPGQGLQFLFEYFSETQRNKGNFPGRFSGRQFSNSRSEMNVSTLELGDSALYLCASSSFSGGDEKLFFGSGTQLSVL.

Written as DNA, the CDR3 is TGCGCCAGCAGCCAAGATGGGGGGACAGGCGGCTACACCTTC. Amino acids: CASSQDGGTGGYTF. This rearrangement joins TRBV4-1 to TRBJ1-2, with 8 bases fitting TRBD1. In germline, CDR1 is MGHRA, CDR2 YSYEKL. The J segment lost 8 bases and the V segment lost 0 bases, leaving 5 bases of the junction unmatched. The CDR3 has 14 residues.